A single sample gave rise to the 20 T cell receptor beta chains below, sequenced in a study of identical twins. TCRdb called the 5' RACE reads again in MiXCR, with one record for every CDR3 protein. The table records some 1,600,000 distinct CDR3 sequences, less than 40% of them present only once. The sequencing sample was made of cord blood. The receptors shown here come from a newborn girl in good health.

This chain joins TRBV7-2 and TRBJ1-1; D remains unclear. The CDR3 is made up of 14 amino acids. V shed 5 bases and J shed 0 bases, with 10 bases lying between them. Germline lookup yields CDR1 SGHTA and CDR2 FQGNSA. CDR3 sequence: CASSIGLVNTEAFF. In nucleotides, the CDR3 is TGTGCCAGCAGCATCGGACTTGTGAACACTGAAGCTTTCTTT.

J is TRBJ2-5 and V is TRBV5-1, with 13 bases matching TRBD2. The CDR3 runs to 15 residues. J was trimmed by 11 bases and V by 5 bases; bases with no gene match: 12. Germline lookup yields CDR1 SGHRS and CDR2 YFSETQ. The CDR3 DNA is TGCGCCAGCAGACTAGCGGGGGGGGATATGAATGAGCAGTACTTC. As protein: CASRLAGGDMNEQYF.

The chain has TRBV28 and TRBJ2-5, with D possibly TRBD1 on 5 matching bases. The J call is in doubt because the DNA end fits TRBJ2-1 better. CDR1 and CDR2 from the germline V gene are MDHEN and SYDVKM. The CDR3 extends over 13 amino acids. Here the CDR3 reads CASSSQDQETQFF. CDR3 nucleotides: TGTGCCAGCAGTTCACAGGACCAAGAGACCCAGTTCTTC.

The chain combines TRBV20-1 with TRBJ2-1, with D possibly TRBD1 on 6 matching bases. The CDR3 covers 15 residues. Germline assignment: CDR1 DFQATT and CDR2 SNEGSKA (reference sequence). V was pared by 1 base and J by 5 bases, with 15 bases between. The CDR3 DNA sequence: TGCAGTGCTAGAGTTGTGGGGGCAACGAACAATGAGCAGTTCTTC. Encoded protein: CSARVVGATNNEQFF.

This clonotype has just a few counts. The J gene is TRBJ2-7, the V gene TRBV6-5; 8 positions match TRBD1. Germline V CDR1 and CDR2: MNHEY, SVGAGI. The CDR3 loop spans 18 amino acids. V lost 4 bases and J lost 0; bases outside the gene matches: 14. The CDR3 region is CASSLDRDRQGNSYEQYF. As DNA, the CDR3 is TGTGCCAGCAGTTTGGACCGGGATAGACAGGGGAACTCCTACGAGCAGTACTTC.

This chain uses TRBV5-1 with TRBJ1-1; weak D call: TRBD1 (6 bases). Trimming removed 0 bases at V and 4 bases at J, with 16 bases between. This CDR3 has 16 amino acids. Looked up from germline, CDR1 is SGHRS and CDR2 is YFSETQ. The CDR3 bases are TGCGCCAGCAGCTTGGGGGGCAGGGGCGCTGGCACTGAAGCTTTCTTT. This sequence encodes CASSLGGRGAGTEAFF.

At least ten counts were recorded for this clonotype. This chain joins TRBV10-3 and TRBJ2-3, with unresolved D. From germline, CDR1 is ENHRY and CDR2 SYGVKD. The CDR3 spans 13 residues. V lost 3 bases and J 1 base, leaving 5 bases between the germline ends. Here the CDR3 DNA reads TGTGCCATCAGTGACGCTCGCACAGATACGCAGTATTTT. Translation: CAISDARTDTQYF.

This chain uses TRBV13 with TRBJ2-3; TRBD2 matches at 11 bases. The CDR3 is 20 residues long. The germline CDR1 and CDR2 sequences are PRHDT and FYEKMQ (reference sequence). The junction had 18 bases not matched to a gene; V was cut back by 6 bases and J by 1 base. The CDR3 region is CASSSPFSGGARWGTDTQYF. DNA of the CDR3: TGTGCCAGCAGTTCCCCTTTTAGCGGGGGGGCCAGGTGGGGCACAGATACGCAGTATTTT. Filled out from reference TRBV13 and TRBJ2-3, the complete variable domain reads AAGVIQSPRHLIKEKRETATLKCYPIPRHDTVYWYQQGPGQDPQFLISFYEKMQSDKGSIPDRFSAQQFSDYHSELNMSSLELGDSALYFCASSSPFSGGARWGTDTQYFGPGTRLTVL.

This clonotype was seen a handful of times. The chain recombines TRBV3-1 with TRBJ1-5; 7 nucleotides align to TRBD1. Germline V lookup: CDR1 LGHDT, CDR2 YNNKEL (reference sequence). J lost 1 base, V lost 1 base, and 4 bases had no gene match. CDR3 size: 16 residues. The CDR3 protein is CASSQGQGPSNQPQHF. CDR3 nucleotides: TGTGCCAGCAGCCAAGGACAGGGCCCAAGCAATCAGCCCCAGCATTTT.

The table lists this clonotype with a few counts. The chain combines TRBV12-3 or TRBV12-4 with TRBJ1-4; D not certain. V gave up 1 base and J gave up 8 bases, with 5 bases separating them. The CDR3 sequence is 12 residues long. The CDR3 DNA follows: TGTGCCAGCAGTTTAGGCATCGAAAAACTGTTTTTT. It specifies CASSLGIEKLFF.

The V call is TRBV28, the J call TRBJ1-6, with 7 nucleotides matching TRBD1. The CDR3 consists of 14 residues. Germline values: CDR1 MDHEN, CDR2 SYDVKM. With V trimmed by 6 bases and J by 10 bases, 9 bases remained unmatched. CDR3 DNA: TGTGCCAGCAGCTCACAGGGGTTTAGGTCACCCCTCCACTTT. This encodes CASSSQGFRSPLHF.

This clonotype showed up just a few times. V is TRBV27 and J is TRBJ2-7; a possible D gene is TRBD2 (5 bases). The V and J ends lost 8 bases and 3 bases respectively, with 17 bases between them. In germline, CDR1 is MNHEY, CDR2 SMNVEV (reference sequence). CDR3 length equals 14 residues. In DNA, the CDR3 is TGTGCCAGCCATCGGGGTGGATTTATCTACGAGCAGTACTTC. Amino acid sequence: CASHRGGFIYEQYF.

V gene TRBV7-9 combines with J gene TRBJ1-4, with D unclear. The V end was cut by 5 bases, the J end by 0 bases, with 13 bases between. The CDR3 has 16 amino acids. Germline assignment: CDR1 SEHNR and CDR2 FQNEAQ (reference sequence). CDR3 bases: TGTGCCAGCAGCCCAAAGAACAGTGCAACTAATGAAAAACTGTTTTTT. Residues: CASSPKNSATNEKLFF.

The table lists this clonotype with a few counts. The chain carries TRBV25-1 and TRBJ1-4, with D possibly TRBD1 on 6 matching bases. The germline V and J ends were trimmed by 11 bases and 4 bases, with 11 bases remaining between them. The CDR3 extends over 12 amino acids. Germline CDR1 is MGHDK and CDR2 is SYGVNS. The CDR3 sequence is CASRGYNEKLFF. The CDR3 region has the DNA TGTGCCTCCAGGGGATATAATGAAAAACTGTTTTTT. Full variable domain (remainder filled in from reference TRBV25-1 and TRBJ1-4): EADIYQTPRYLVIGTGKKITLECSQTMGHDKMYWYQQDPGMELHLIHYSYGVNSTEKGDLSSESTVSRIRTEHFPLTLESARPSHTSQYLCASRGYNEKLFFGSGTQLSVL.

This clonotype was found a few times. CDR3 loop: CASIGHRTPNEQYF. The CDR3, as DNA: TGTGCCAGCATAGGACACCGAACACCAAACGAGCAGTACTTC. V is TRBV27 and J is TRBJ2-7; possible D gene TRBD1, 5 bases. Germline CDR1 MNHEY, CDR2 SMNVEV (reference sequence). The CDR3 covers 14 residues. Trimming left V 7 bases short and J 5 bases short, with 18 bases between.

This clonotype was counted a few times. The chain joins TRBV27 to TRBJ2-3; D is uncertain. V lost 2 bases and J lost 6, with 12 bases in between. CDR1 and CDR2 (germline): MNHEY, SMNVEV (reference sequence). The CDR3 runs to 14 residues. In DNA form, the CDR3 reads TGTGCCAGCAGTTTAGGGATCCCTCAGGATACGCAGTATTTT. Amino acids: CASSLGIPQDTQYF.

This rearrangement joins TRBV20-1 to TRBJ2-7, with 14 bases aligning to TRBD2. Germline-derived CDR1 and CDR2 are DFQATT and SNEGSKA (reference sequence). J was trimmed by 5 bases and V by 0 bases; bases with no gene match: 6. This CDR3 is built from 16 residues. The CDR3 DNA is TGCAGTGCTAGAGATCGACTAGCGGGGGGGCTCGACGAGCAGTACTTC. Translating gives CSARDRLAGGLDEQYF.

The rearrangement links TRBV5-4 to TRBJ1-1; perhaps TRBD1 as D (6 bases). V lost 3 bases and J 4 bases, leaving 10 bases between the germline ends. CDR1 is SGHNT and CDR2 is YYREEE in the germline V gene (reference sequence). CDR3 length equals 13 residues. CDR3 sequence: CASSSAGVTEAFF. The CDR3 DNA sequence: TGTGCCAGCAGCTCCGCAGGGGTCACTGAAGCTTTCTTT.

The genes are TRBV29-1 and TRBJ2-3, with 7 bases fitting TRBD1. Trimming removed 3 bases from V and 4 bases from J; junction bases left unmatched: 4. CDR1 and CDR2 (germline): SQVTM, ANQGSEA. The CDR3 runs to 13 residues. DNA of the CDR3: TGCAGCGTTGACGGACAGGCCGCAGATACGCAGTATTTT. Its translation: CSVDGQAADTQYF.

The chain recombines TRBV20-1 with TRBJ1-6, with 7 bases that match TRBD1. CDR1 and CDR2 (germline): DFQATT, SNEGSKA (reference sequence). The V gene end was trimmed by 5 bases and the J gene end by 2 bases; junction bases not matched to a gene: 9. The CDR3 has 16 residues. The CDR3 region has the DNA TGCAGTGCTTCTCGCGACAGGGTCACCTATAATTCACCCCTCCACTTT. This gives the protein CSASRDRVTYNSPLHF.